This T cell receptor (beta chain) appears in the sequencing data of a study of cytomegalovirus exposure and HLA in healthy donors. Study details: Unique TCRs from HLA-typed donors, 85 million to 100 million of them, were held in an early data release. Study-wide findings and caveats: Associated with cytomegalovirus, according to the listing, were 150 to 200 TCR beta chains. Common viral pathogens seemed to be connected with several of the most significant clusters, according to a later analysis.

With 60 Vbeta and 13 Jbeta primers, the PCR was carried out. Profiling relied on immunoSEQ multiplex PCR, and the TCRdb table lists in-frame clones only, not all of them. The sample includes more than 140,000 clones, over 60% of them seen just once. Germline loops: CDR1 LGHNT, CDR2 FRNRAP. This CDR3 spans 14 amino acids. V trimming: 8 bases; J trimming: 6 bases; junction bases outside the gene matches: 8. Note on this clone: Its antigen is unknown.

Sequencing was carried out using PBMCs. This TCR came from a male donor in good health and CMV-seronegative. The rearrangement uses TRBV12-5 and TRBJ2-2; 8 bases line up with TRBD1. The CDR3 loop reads CASSATGVPGELFF. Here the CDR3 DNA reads TGTGCTAGTTCCGCGACAGGGGTCCCCGGGGAGCTGTTTTTT.